The clone carrying this TCR beta chain came up once. The sample originates from a study of blood T cell repertoires in COVID-19. V was clipped by 5 bases and J by 2 bases; unmatched bases: 6. The CDR3 is 15 amino acids. Germline values: CDR1 MNHEY, CDR2 SMNVEV (reference sequence). Generated by immunoSEQ multiplex PCR, the TCRdb table keeps only in-frame clones and is missing some. The sample yields a few hundred thousand clones, about 90% seen once. The rearrangement links TRBV27 to TRBJ2-7; the match to TRBD1 covers 10 bases. Sequenced sample: PBMCs or T cells enriched from blood (not recorded which). The sequence came from a woman aged 25 to 39 who had recovered from COVID-19. This CDR3 is CASSDRGRWAYEQYF. The CDR3 DNA follows: TGTGCCAGCAGTGACAGGGGGCGTTGGGCCTACGAGCAGTACTTC.